This T cell receptor (beta chain) was obtained from a study of blood T cells in healthy people across ages. General observations from the study: The study regarded diversity estimates from one million T cells as underestimates.

Comments on this clonotype: Its specificity is not known.

A second about 6 to 12 cycle PCR used barcoded and J-beta primers. Every cDNA molecule carried a tag from a template-switch adaptor bearing 12 random nucleotides. TCRdb reprocessed the 5' RACE reads via MiXCR and lists one record per CDR3 protein. The sample carries over 950,000 distinct CDR3 sequences, 35% to 45% recorded once. CDR1 MDHEN and CDR2 SYDVKM come from the germline V gene. This CDR3 has 16 residues. Donor samples were obtained from healthy Caucasian individuals from Russia, aged about 6 to 95. This receptor was identified in a young man in good health. The rearrangement links TRBV28 to TRBJ2-4; 11 positions agree with TRBD2. The end of the DNA is better explained by TRBJ2-7, so the J call may be wrong. The sample comprised blood. DNA for the CDR3: TGTGCCAGCAGTTTAAATAGCGGGGGGGAATCCTACGAGCAGTACTTC. Protein sequence: CASSLNSGGESYEQYF.